This T cell receptor (beta chain) was retrieved from a study of cytomegalovirus exposure and HLA in healthy donors. Study information: From HLA-typed donors, an early data release held about 85 million unique TCRs. Study observations and caveats: Exclusion as indistinguishable affected some V segments, including TRBV6-2 and TRBV6-3.

The PCR had 60 Vbeta and 13 Jbeta primers. Here immunoSEQ multiplex PCR was the method, and the copy in TCRdb shows in-frame clones only, minus some. The sample has around 100,000 clones, around 65% seen once. This CDR3 has 11 amino acids. Per the germline V gene, CDR1 is MNHEY and CDR2 is SMNVEV (reference sequence). V lost 2 bases and J lost 6, with 2 bases in between. For this clone: Its antigen is as yet unknown.

The rearrangement joins TRBV27 to TRBJ2-1, with D unresolved. This TCR was sampled from a woman aged 45-65 years in good health and CMV-seronegative. The sequencing input was PBMCs. CDR3 region: CASSLRNEQFF. The CDR3 DNA reads as TGTGCCAGCAGTTTACGCAATGAGCAGTTCTTC.